A selection of T cell receptor beta chains follows, all from one sample in a study of beta chain features in type 1 diabetes. Some clones are missing from TCRdb's copy, which holds only in-frame ones; the method was immunoSEQ multiplex PCR. This table has hundreds of thousands of clones, about 10% appearing once. The source material was naive CD4+ T cells from blood. The receptors were gathered from a woman under 30 in good health. Each CDR3 is given with its conserved first and last residue. D genes are given only for firm matches. The size entry is marked missing in some rows and otherwise reads once, few, many or a size class.

abundance	v_gene	j_gene	d_gene	CDR3aa	CDR3nt
few	TRBV9	TRBJ1-2	NA	CASRNGYGYTF	TGTGCCAGCAGAAATGGCTATGGCTACACCTTC
few	TRBV4-1	TRBJ2-3	NA	CASSQDLNGAASTDTQYF	TGCGCCAGCAGCCAAGATTTAAATGGAGCGGCGAGCACAGATACGCAGTATTTT
few	TRBV29-1	TRBJ2-1	NA	CSVVWNNEQFF	TGCAGCGTTGTTTGGAACAATGAGCAGTTCTTC
NA	TRBV7-2	TRBJ2-3	NA	CASTQGTDTQYF	TGTGCCAGCACTCAGGGCACAGATACGCAGTATTTT
few	TRBV27	TRBJ2-4	TRBD1	CASSLSAGGKSGNIQYF	TGTGCCAGCAGTTTATCGGCAGGGGGCAAGAGCGGGAACATTCAGTACTTC
NA	TRBV5-1	TRBJ2-1	NA	CASSLRPRNEQFF	TGCGCCAGCAGCTTGCGTCCGAGGAATGAGCAGTTCTTC
NA	TRBV7-2	TRBJ2-5	NA	CASSLAGSGETQYF	TGTGCCAGCAGCTTAGCTGGTAGTGGAGAGACCCAGTACTTC
NA	TRBV10-3	TRBJ2-3	NA	CALGRGVGRTDTQYF	TGTGCCTTGGGAAGAGGTGTTGGACGCACAGATACGCAGTATTTT
few	TRBV7-9	TRBJ1-1	TRBD1	CASSWTGGGTEAFF	TGTGCCAGCAGCTGGACAGGGGGCGGCACTGAAGCTTTCTTT
NA	TRBV30	TRBJ2-7	TRBD2	CAWSVGVGRAYEQYF	TGTGCCTGGAGTGTGGGAGTCGGGAGGGCCTACGAGCAGTACTTC
NA	TRBV30	TRBJ2-2	TRBD2	CAWSVARTSGRASVAGELFF	TGTGCCTGGAGTGTAGCAAGGACTAGCGGGAGGGCGTCAGTTGCCGGGGAGCTGTTTTTT
few	TRBV15	TRBJ2-1	TRBD2	CATSPGGPIYNEQFF	TGTGCCACCAGCCCGGGAGGTCCCATATACAATGAGCAGTTCTTC
NA	TRBV6-1	TRBJ1-2	NA	CASSDNRLGYTF	TGTGCCAGCAGTGACAACAGGCTCGGCTACACCTTC
few	TRBV4-3	TRBJ2-2	TRBD2	CASSPRGGAIGELFF	TGCGCCAGCAGCCCGCGCGGGGGAGCAATCGGGGAGCTGTTTTTT
few	TRBV18	TRBJ1-1	NA	CASSPRDGTEAFF	TGTGCCAGCTCACCGAGGGACGGGACTGAAGCTTTCTTT
few	TRBV7-9	TRBJ2-5	TRBD1	CASSPGGWETQYF	TGTGCCAGCAGCCCAGGGGGTTGGGAGACCCAGTACTTC
few	TRBV14	TRBJ2-3	NA	CASSPSWWGLSTDTQYF	TGTGCCAGCAGCCCTTCTTGGTGGGGCCTTAGCACAGATACGCAGTATTTT
NA	TRBV2	TRBJ2-1	TRBD1	CASSNKGASNEQFF	TGTGCCAGCTCCAACAAGGGGGCTAGTAATGAGCAGTTCTTC
NA	TRBV7-2	TRBJ1-4	NA	CASSLRQATNEKLFF	TGTGCCAGCAGCCTTAGACAGGCAACTAATGAAAAACTGTTTTTT
NA	TRBV5-1	TRBJ2-1	NA	CASSLVVGSSYNEQFF	TGCGCCAGCAGCTTGGTGGTAGGATCCTCCTACAATGAGCAGTTCTTC
NA	TRBV27	TRBJ2-7	NA	CASSTRRGYEQYF	TGTGCCAGCAGTACAAGACGGGGATACGAGCAGTACTTC
NA	TRBV25-1	TRBJ1-2	NA	CASSATSYGYTF	TGTGCCAGCAGTGCTACCTCGTATGGCTACACCTTC
few	TRBV18	TRBJ2-5	NA	CASSGRLQETQYF	TGTGCCAGCTCAGGACGGCTCCAAGAGACCCAGTACTTC
NA	TRBV15	TRBJ2-4	NA	CATSMGRNIQYF	TGTGCCACCAGCATGGGGAGAAACATTCAGTACTTC
NA	TRBV5-1	TRBJ2-1	NA	CASSLGVNEQFF	TGCGCCAGCAGCTTGGGAGTCAATGAGCAGTTCTTC
NA	TRBV2	TRBJ2-7	NA	CASSAQGLYEQYF	TGTGCCAGCAGTGCTCAGGGGTTGTACGAGCAGTACTTC
NA	TRBV4-2	TRBJ2-5	NA	CASSQVAETQYF	TGTGCCAGCAGCCAAGTTGCAGAGACCCAGTACTTC
few	TRBV25-1	TRBJ2-2	NA	CASSGTWGFSGELFF	TGTGCCAGCAGTGGGACATGGGGTTTTTCCGGGGAGCTGTTTTTT
NA	TRBV25-1	TRBJ2-5	NA	CASSEFGDLGGETQYF	TGTGCCAGCAGTGAATTCGGGGACCTTGGTGGAGAGACCCAGTACTTC
few	TRBV18	TRBJ2-3	TRBD2	CASSPGLAGADTQYF	TGTGCCAGCTCACCCGGACTAGCGGGAGCTGATACGCAGTATTTT
NA	TRBV7-8	TRBJ2-5	NA	CASSLRAPLAETQYF	TGTGCCAGCAGCTTAAGAGCGCCACTAGCAGAGACCCAGTACTTC
NA	TRBV9	TRBJ2-1	NA	CASSVSGSSYNEQFF	TGTGCCAGCAGCGTTAGCGGAAGCTCCTACAATGAGCAGTTCTTC
NA	TRBV21-1	TRBJ2-1	NA	CASSNRDTPTEFF	TGTGCCAGCAGCAACAGGGACACCCCGACGGAGTTCTTC
few	TRBV28	TRBJ2-2	NA	CASSSGASGELFF	TGTGCCAGCAGTTCTGGGGCAAGCGGGGAGCTGTTTTTT
few	TRBV9	TRBJ1-2	NA	CASTGIGANYGYTF	TGTGCCAGCACGGGGATAGGAGCTAACTATGGCTACACCTTC
many	TRBV7-2	TRBJ2-4	NA	CASSPTGSRADIQYF	TGTGCCAGCAGCCCAACGGGGAGCAGGGCGGACATTCAGTACTTC
NA	TRBV10-3	TRBJ2-4	TRBD2	CAISDPRTSENIQYF	TGTGCCATCAGTGACCCTCGGACTAGCGAAAACATTCAGTACTTC
few	TRBV9	TRBJ2-1	NA	CASSVDPNSYNEQFF	TGTGCCAGCAGCGTAGACCCCAACTCCTACAATGAGCAGTTCTTC
few	TRBV6-5	TRBJ2-2	NA	CASSGRSTGELFF	TGTGCCAGCAGTGGACGTTCTACCGGGGAGCTGTTTTTT
few	TRBV30	TRBJ2-4	TRBD2	CAWSVRGGNIQYF	TGTGCCTGGAGTGTACGGGGGGGAAACATTCAGTACTTC
few	TRBV4-2	TRBJ1-4	NA	CASSSPGQGRANEKLFF	TGTGCCAGCAGCTCCCCGGGACAAGGAAGAGCTAATGAAAAACTGTTTTTT
few	TRBV5-4	TRBJ2-2	TRBD1	CASSRDSAGELFF	TGTGCCAGCAGCCGGGACAGCGCCGGGGAGCTGTTTTTT